Presented here are 11 T cell receptor beta chains from one specimen sequenced in a study of T cells after yellow fever vaccination. TCRdb ran MiXCR on the 5' RACE reads and lists one entry per CDR3 protein. The sample contains hundreds of thousands of distinct CDR3 sequences, 3.6% of which appear only once. This sample comprised PBMCs, obtained on the day of the yellow fever booster vaccination. The receptor set was obtained from a man aged 18 to 35 who received the YFV17D yellow fever vaccine.

This clonotype was counted many times. V and J are TRBV2 and TRBJ2-7; TRBD2 is a possible D gene (6 bases). The CDR3 consists of 14 residues. Germline V gives CDR1 SNHLY, CDR2 FYNNEI. Trimming took off 6 bases at V and 0 bases at J, with 12 bases between the two ends. Here the CDR3 DNA reads TGTGCCAGCAGAGTGACCGGGAGCTCCTACGAGCAGTACTTC. Translation gives CASRVTGSSYEQYF.

This clonotype was observed a few times. This chain connects TRBV13 to TRBJ2-1; 7 bases are shared with TRBD2. This CDR3 is 13 amino acids long. J lost 9 bases, V lost 2 bases, and 4 bases had no gene match. Germline CDR1 PRHDT, CDR2 FYEKMQ (reference sequence). The CDR3, as DNA: TGTGCCAGCAGCTTACCTAGCGGTGTTGAGCAGTTCTTC. It yields the protein CASSLPSGVEQFF. Supplemented by reference TRBV13 and TRBJ2-1, the full variable domain reads AAGVIQSPRHLIKEKRETATLKCYPIPRHDTVYWYQQGPGQDPQFLISFYEKMQSDKGSIPDRFSAQQFSDYHSELNMSSLELGDSALYFCASSLPSGVEQFFGPGTRLTVL.

This clonotype was detected a few times. V usage is TRBV20-1 and J usage is TRBJ1-2; D not certain. CDR1 is DFQATT, CDR2 SNEGSKA, per germline (reference sequence). This CDR3 comprises 12 residues. The CDR3 sequence: CRPADPDYGYTF. CDR3 sequence (DNA): TGCAGGCCGGCCGATCCAGACTATGGCTACACCTTC.

This clonotype has at least ten counts. The genes are TRBV5-1 and TRBJ2-5, with a weak D call TRBD2 (6 bases). The CDR3 extends over 14 amino acids. The ends were cut back, 4 bases at V and 7 bases at J, with 17 bases in the middle. Germline V CDR1 and CDR2: SGHRS, YFSETQ. The CDR3 here is CASSPQSGEVTQYF. The CDR3 DNA reads as TGCGCCAGCAGCCCCCAGTCGGGGGAGGTGACCCAGTACTTC.

This clonotype was recorded a few times. V usage is TRBV7-2 and J usage is TRBJ1-2; TRBD1 agrees at 8 bases. J lost 5 bases, V lost 1 base, and 6 bases had no gene match. This CDR3 contains 15 residues. Germline V CDR1 and CDR2: SGHTA, FQGNSA. CDR3 region: CASSLVAQGVYGYTF. DNA of the CDR3: TGTGCCAGCAGCTTAGTTGCACAGGGGGTGTATGGCTACACCTTC.

This clonotype was detected ten times or more. The V and J genes are TRBV20-1 and TRBJ2-3, with D possibly TRBD2 on 6 matching bases. The length of the CDR3 is 16 residues. CDR1 and CDR2 from the germline V gene are DFQATT and SNEGSKA (reference sequence). Deletions cut 1 base from V and 5 bases from J, with 19 bases between. CDR3 DNA sequence: TGCAGTGCTAGAGGGGTCGGGGGAGAAGGTTTAGATACGCAGTATTTT. It is translated as CSARGVGGEGLDTQYF.

In this sample, this clonotype turned up many times. The rearrangement uses TRBV5-4 and TRBJ2-5; D may correspond to TRBD1 or TRBD2 (5 bases each). V gave up 4 bases and J gave up 1 base, with 17 bases separating them. The CDR3 is made up of 16 amino acids. The germline gives CDR1 SGHNT, CDR2 YYREEE (reference sequence). CDR3 DNA: TGTGCCAGCAGCCCAAACCGGGACGGATTCCAAGAGACCCAGTACTTC. This gives the protein CASSPNRDGFQETQYF.

At least ten counts were recorded for this clonotype. The chain links TRBV18 to TRBJ2-7, with TRBD2 matching over 12 bases. The CDR3 sequence is 16 residues long. The junction had 3 bases not matched to a gene; V was cut back by 3 bases and J by 0 bases. Germline V gives CDR1 KGHSH, CDR2 LQKENI. CDR3: CASSPGTSGLSYEQYV. CDR3 coding DNA: TGTGCCAGCTCACCGGGGACTAGCGGGCTCTCCTACGAGCAGTACGTC.

This clonotype came up a few times. The J gene is TRBJ1-2, the V gene TRBV18; 7 bases agree with TRBD1. The junction had 5 bases not matched to a gene; V was cut back by 6 bases and J by 10 bases. This CDR3 spans 11 amino acids. Looked up from germline, CDR1 is KGHSH and CDR2 is LQKENI. For the CDR3, the DNA is TGTGCCAGCTCGCGACAGGGCGACTACACCTTC. Its translation: CASSRQGDYTF.

This clonotype has at least ten counts. V and J are TRBV19 and TRBJ2-1; 10 nucleotides agree with TRBD2. J gave up 6 bases and V 3 bases, and 14 bases lay outside the gene matches. The CDR3 sequence is 18 residues long. In germline, CDR1 is LNHDA, CDR2 SQIVND (reference sequence). As DNA, the CDR3 is TGTGCCAGTAGTATCTGGGCTAGCGGGGGACACACGGGCAATGAGCAGTTCTTC. Encoded protein: CASSIWASGGHTGNEQFF.

This sequence joins TRBV4-3 and TRBJ1-6, with 10 bases identical to TRBD1. V gave up 6 bases and J gave up 6 bases; unmatched junction bases: 5. The germline V gene encodes CDR1 LGHNA and CDR2 YSLEER. This CDR3 is built from 15 residues. The CDR3: CASRERDRGNSPLHF. CDR3 DNA sequence: TGCGCCAGCAGGGAAAGGGACAGGGGTAATTCACCCCTCCACTTT.